These T cell receptor beta chains were read from a single sample in a study of vaccination and CD4 T cells after COVID-19. TCRdb independently ran MiXCR on the PCR reads; one entry per CDR3 protein. The table includes 8,000 to 9,000 distinct CDR3 sequences, about 61% detected once. For these receptors, no antigen is known. Sequenced input: CD4+ T cells from blood, cultured in vitro. These TCRs come from a human donor who had recovered from COVID-19. Both conserved end residues are part of each CDR3. The D gene is left open where the match is weak. Clone size appears in some rows only: once, few, many, or a class for an expanded clone.

V: TRBV15; J: TRBJ2-5; D: NA; size: NA; CDR3: CATSRDVETQYF; DNA: TGTGCCACCAGCAGAGATGTGGAGACCCAGTACTTC
V: TRBV6-4; J: TRBJ2-7; D: NA; size: few; CDR3: CASSDETLF; DNA: TGTGCCAGCAGCGATGAGACCCTCTTC
V: TRBV15; J: TRBJ1-1; D: NA; size: few; CDR3: CATSRGPTVDTEAFF; DNA: TGTGCCACCAGCAGAGGGCCAACAGTAGACACTGAAGCTTTCTTT
V: TRBV10-2; J: TRBJ1-5; D: TRBD1; size: NA; CDR3: CASSESTGGGQPQHF; DNA: TGCGCCAGCAGTGAGTCGACAGGGGGCGGTCAACCCCAGCATTTT
V: TRBV6-1; J: TRBJ1-6; D: TRBD1; size: NA; CDR3: CASRPDRGYNSPLHF; DNA: TGTGCCAGCAGACCCGACAGGGGCTATAATTCACCCCTCCACTTT
V: TRBV20-1; J: TRBJ1-5; D: TRBD1; size: NA; CDR3: CSATDRKVSNQPQHF; DNA: TGCAGTGCTACGGACAGGAAGGTGAGCAATCAGCCCCAGCATTTT
V: TRBV10-3; J: TRBJ1-2; D: NA; size: NA; CDR3: CAISESRAEGYTF; DNA: TGTGCCATCAGTGAGTCCAGGGCAGAGGGCTACACCTTC
V: TRBV6-1; J: TRBJ1-2; D: NA; size: NA; CDR3: CASTAQGTYGYTF; DNA: TGTGCCAGCACCGCGCAGGGGACCTATGGCTACACCTTC
V: TRBV6-1; J: TRBJ2-7; D: NA; size: NA; CDR3: CASTRGGTVSYEQYF; DNA: TGTGCCAGCACCCGAGGGGGGACGGTCTCCTACGAGCAGTACTTC
V: TRBV20-1; J: TRBJ1-2; D: TRBD1; size: few; CDR3: CSASSRDRGLGGYTF; DNA: TGCAGTGCTAGTAGCCGGGACAGGGGACTTGGGGGCTACACCTTC
V: TRBV7-2; J: TRBJ2-7; D: NA; size: few; CDR3: CASSLARIDEQYF; DNA: TGTGCCAGCAGCTTAGCGAGGATTGACGAGCAGTACTTC
V: TRBV7-2; J: TRBJ2-3; D: TRBD1; size: NA; CDR3: CASSLAGQYTDTQYF; DNA: TGTGCCAGCAGCTTAGCGGGACAGTACACAGATACGCAGTATTTT
V: TRBV10-3; J: TRBJ2-5; D: NA; size: NA; CDR3: CAISESQGGEQETQYF; DNA: TGTGCCATCAGTGAGTCGCAGGGTGGTGAACAAGAGACCCAGTACTTC
V: TRBV6-1; J: TRBJ1-1; D: NA; size: NA; CDR3: CASNTRRGAEAFF; DNA: TGTGCCAGCAACACGCGGAGGGGGGCTGAAGCTTTCTTT
V: TRBV7-2; J: TRBJ1-5; D: NA; size: once; CDR3: CASSFRDSNQPQHF; DNA: TGTGCCAGCAGCTTTCGGGACAGCAATCAGCCCCAGCATTTT
V: TRBV6-1; J: TRBJ2-1; D: TRBD2; size: NA; CDR3: CASLPPSGRTNEQFF; DNA: TGTGCCAGCCTACCCCCCAGCGGGAGGACGAATGAGCAGTTCTTC
V: TRBV15; J: TRBJ1-6; D: NA; size: NA; CDR3: CATSREVSPLHF; DNA: TGTGCCACCAGCAGAGAGGTTTCACCCCTCCACTTT
V: TRBV20-1; J: TRBJ1-5; D: NA; size: NA; CDR3: CSARVQGSRGQPQHF; DNA: TGCAGTGCGCGGGTACAGGGTTCAAGGGGTCAGCCCCAGCATTTT
V: TRBV10-3; J: TRBJ1-1; D: NA; size: NA; CDR3: CATGLGGDTEAFF; DNA: TGTGCCACCGGTTTGGGGGGCGACACTGAAGCTTTCTTT
V: TRBV20-1; J: TRBJ1-2; D: NA; size: few; CDR3: CSARDQVTVDGYTF; DNA: TGCAGTGCTAGAGATCAGGTGACAGTAGATGGCTACACCTTC
V: TRBV6-1; J: TRBJ2-5; D: TRBD1; size: NA; CDR3: CASRPRGSGQGAKTQYF; DNA: TGTGCCAGCAGACCCAGGGGCTCGGGACAGGGGGCGAAGACCCAGTACTTC
V: TRBV28; J: TRBJ1-5; D: NA; size: NA; CDR3: CATDGPGEPQHF; DNA: TGTGCCACCGATGGGCCCGGGGAGCCCCAGCATTTT
V: TRBV20-1; J: TRBJ1-2; D: NA; size: NA; CDR3: CSASNYGYTF; DNA: TGCAGTGCTAGTAACTATGGCTACACCTTC
V: TRBV27; J: TRBJ1-2; D: TRBD1; size: NA; CDR3: CASRGTGEVYGYTF; DNA: TGTGCCAGCAGGGGGACAGGGGAAGTTTATGGCTACACCTTC
V: TRBV10-1; J: TRBJ2-7; D: TRBD1; size: NA; CDR3: CASLNRDRGQYEQYF; DNA: TGCGCCAGCCTAAACCGGGACAGGGGGCAATACGAGCAGTACTTC
V: TRBV20-1; J: TRBJ1-5; D: NA; size: NA; CDR3: CSAMGGNNQPQHF; DNA: TGCAGTGCTATGGGGGGAAATAATCAGCCCCAGCATTTT
V: TRBV7-2; J: TRBJ2-7; D: TRBD2; size: few; CDR3: CASSLGTSGSLEQYF; DNA: TGTGCCAGCAGCTTAGGGACTAGCGGGAGTCTCGAGCAGTACTTC
V: TRBV27; J: TRBJ2-5; D: NA; size: NA; CDR3: CASSSGVGRATQETQYF; DNA: TGTGCCAGCAGCTCTGGGGTGGGCAGGGCCACACAAGAGACCCAGTACTTC
V: TRBV7-9; J: TRBJ2-7; D: NA; size: NA; CDR3: CASSLAQGDEQYF; DNA: TGTGCCAGCAGCTTAGCGCAGGGCGACGAGCAGTACTTC
V: TRBV7-2; J: TRBJ2-5; D: NA; size: few; CDR3: CASSSPPGRAQETQYF; DNA: TGTGCCAGCAGCTCCCCCCCTGGGCGAGCGCAAGAGACCCAGTACTTC
V: TRBV20-1; J: TRBJ2-7; D: TRBD2; size: NA; CDR3: CSASRTSGLTYEQYF; DNA: TGCAGTGCTAGCAGGACTAGCGGTTTAACCTACGAGCAGTACTTC
V: TRBV20-1; J: TRBJ2-7; D: NA; size: NA; CDR3: CSARLTVVEQYF; DNA: TGCAGTGCTAGATTGACTGTGGTGGAGCAGTACTTC
V: TRBV28; J: TRBJ2-5; D: TRBD1; size: NA; CDR3: CATDRGVDEETQYF; DNA: TGTGCCACGGACAGGGGGGTGGATGAGGAGACCCAGTACTTC
V: TRBV6-4; J: TRBJ1-2; D: NA; size: few; CDR3: CASRLDYGYTF; DNA: TGTGCCAGCAGATTGGACTATGGCTACACCTTC
V: TRBV28; J: TRBJ1-5; D: NA; size: NA; CDR3: CASSLSWQNNQPQHF; DNA: TGTGCCAGCAGTTTATCGTGGCAGAACAATCAGCCCCAGCATTTT
V: TRBV6-5; J: TRBJ1-2; D: NA; size: few; CDR3: CASSSGKNGYTF; DNA: TGTGCCAGCAGTTCCGGGAAGAATGGCTACACCTTC
V: TRBV20-1; J: TRBJ2-7; D: TRBD2; size: NA; CDR3: CSARGTSGRAAYEQYF; DNA: TGCAGTGCTAGGGGGACTAGCGGGAGGGCCGCCTACGAGCAGTACTTC
V: TRBV27; J: TRBJ2-7; D: TRBD2; size: once; CDR3: CASSLGVGLALYEQYF; DNA: TGCGCCAGCAGCTTGGGAGTGGGACTAGCGCTCTACGAGCAGTACTTC
V: TRBV28; J: TRBJ1-6; D: NA; size: once; CDR3: CASTKPVGGSPLHF; DNA: TGTGCCAGCACTAAACCGGTGGGGGGCTCACCCCTCCACTTT
V: TRBV7-9; J: TRBJ1-1; D: NA; size: NA; CDR3: CASRSMNTEAFF; DNA: TGTGCCAGCAGATCGATGAACACTGAAGCTTTCTTT
V: TRBV28; J: TRBJ1-5; D: NA; size: few; CDR3: CASQTANRVPQHF; DNA: TGTGCCAGCCAGACCGCGAACAGGGTACCCCAGCATTTT